Below are 14 T cell receptor beta chains sequenced from a single sample in a study of cytomegalovirus exposure and HLA in healthy donors. PCR amplification relied on 60 Vbeta primers (plus 13 Jbeta primers). Assay used: immunoSEQ multiplex PCR; TCRdb lists only in-frame clones, some missing. The sample lists approximately 160,000 clones, approximately 72% occurring once. Sequenced material: PBMCs. These receptor sequences come from a man aged 18 to 35 in good health and CMV-seronegative.

The V gene is TRBV5-1, the J gene TRBJ2-5; weak D call: TRBD1 (6 bases). The J call may be incorrect, as the DNA end agrees better with TRBJ2-7. Germline CDR1 reads SGHRS; CDR2 reads YFSETQ. The CDR3 has 15 residues. The CDR3 DNA sequence: TGCGCCAGCAGCTGGGGTGGGGGACACTCCTACGAGCAGTACTTC. This sequence encodes CASSWGGGHSYEQYF.

This rearrangement joins TRBV5-1 to TRBJ2-1; 7 bases line up with TRBD2. The V segment lost 0 bases and the J segment 4 bases; nucleotides outside the gene matches: 4. The CDR3 extends over 15 amino acids. Germline values: CDR1 SGHRS, CDR2 YFSETQ. CDR3 nucleotide sequence: TGCGCCAGCAGCTTGGGTGGGAGGGGTTACAATGAGCAGTTCTTC. It is translated as CASSLGGRGYNEQFF.

In nucleotides, the CDR3 is TGTGCCAGCAGCTTCGGACAGTCGAATTCACCCCTCCACTTT. Protein sequence: CASSFGQSNSPLHF. This sequence joins TRBV5-6 and TRBJ1-6; the D gene is possibly TRBD1 (6 bases). CDR3 size: 14 residues. Germline lookup yields CDR1 SGHDT and CDR2 YYEEEE. V lost 2 bases to trimming and J lost 7 bases, with 10 bases between them.

This chain uses TRBV14 with TRBJ2-2; 11 bases fit TRBD1. There are 16 residues in the CDR3. Germline CDR1 SGHDN, CDR2 FVKESK. After removal of 4 bases from V and 4 bases from J, the junction contained 5 bases not matched to a gene. The CDR3 loop reads CASSPRTGGVTGELFF. As DNA, the CDR3 is TGTGCCAGCAGCCCACGGACAGGGGGCGTCACCGGGGAGCTGTTTTTT.

The chain carries TRBV28 and TRBJ2-1; no definite D call. This CDR3 contains 14 residues. Germline values: CDR1 MDHEN, CDR2 SYDVKM. V lost 6 bases, J lost 6 bases, and 15 bases lay in between. The CDR3 DNA reads TGTGCCAGCAGCCACCAACTCGGCGGCAATGAGCAGTTCTTC. It encodes CASSHQLGGNEQFF. Full variable domain (rest looked up from reference TRBV28 and TRBJ2-1): DVKVTQSSRYLVKRTGEKVFLECVQDMDHENMFWYRQDPGLGLRLIYFSYDVKMKEKGDIPEGYSVSREKKERFSLILESASTNQTSMYLCASSHQLGGNEQFFGPGTRLTVL.

The chain links TRBV2 to TRBJ2-1; 9 bases agree with TRBD2. The CDR3 sequence is 14 residues long. The V and J ends lost 6 bases and 7 bases, in that order; junction bases with no gene match: 7. Per germline, CDR1 SNHLY and CDR2 FYNNEI. The CDR3 DNA sequence: TGTGCCAGCAGGGCTAGGACTAGCGTTAATGAGCAGTTCTTC. Amino acids: CASRARTSVNEQFF.

This clone was recorded only once. For the CDR3, the DNA is TGCGCCAGCAGTAGCCGGTACTATGGCTACACCTTC. It codes for CASSSRYYGYTF. The chain has TRBV10-2 and TRBJ1-2; no definite D call. The V end was cut by 5 bases, the J end by 3 bases, with 7 bases between. The germline gives CDR1 WSHSY, CDR2 SAAADI. The CDR3 has 12 amino acids.

V is TRBV6-1 and J is TRBJ2-7, with 7 bases aligning to TRBD2. The V and J ends lost 1 base and 3 bases, in that order; junction bases with no gene match: 0. The CDR3 loop spans 13 amino acids. The V gene's germline CDR1 is MNHNS and CDR2 SASEGT. For the CDR3, the DNA is TGTGCCAGCAGTGAAGGGACTAGCTACGAGCAGTACTTC. Its translation: CASSEGTSYEQYF.

This clone was counted a single time. The genes are TRBV5-1 and TRBJ2-7, with D possibly TRBD1 on 6 matching bases. Germline CDR1 SGHRS, CDR2 YFSETQ. Trimming left V 1 base short and J 2 bases short, with 13 bases between. The CDR3 contains 15 residues. The CDR3 spells CASSLLEGGPYEQYF. The CDR3 DNA reads as TGCGCCAGCAGCTTGTTGGAAGGGGGTCCCTACGAGCAGTACTTC.

This clone has just a few counts. The gene calls are TRBV19 and TRBJ1-2, with D perhaps TRBD1 (5 bases). V lost 7 bases to trimming and J lost 10 bases, with 13 bases between them. Per germline, CDR1 LNHDA and CDR2 SQIVND (reference sequence). The CDR3 consists of 11 residues. The CDR3 nucleotides are TGTGCCAGTATCGGAGGGGTTGACTACACCTTC. This gives the protein CASIGGVDYTF. The complete variable domain, with remaining parts taken from reference TRBV19 and TRBJ1-2, reads DGGITQSPKYLFRKEGQNVTLSCEQNLNHDAMYWYRQDPGQGLRLIYYSQIVNDFQKGDIAEGYSVSREKKESFPLTVTSAQKNPTAFYLCASIGGVDYTFGSGTRLTVV.

The J gene is TRBJ2-3, the V gene TRBV25-1; possibly TRBD1 for D (5 bases). This CDR3 has 13 amino acids. Looked up from germline, CDR1 is MGHDK and CDR2 is SYGVNS. The V end was cut by 6 bases, the J end by 6 bases, with 13 bases between. CDR3 DNA: TGTGCCAGCAGCCCAAGGGGCCGGGATACGCAGTATTTT. Its protein product is CASSPRGRDTQYF.

This clone was observed a few times. The chain links TRBV19 to TRBJ1-5, with a weak D call TRBD1 (5 bases). V lost 7 bases and J lost 6, with 10 bases in between. CDR3 length: 12 residues. Germline CDR1 and CDR2: LNHDA and SQIVND (reference sequence). DNA of the CDR3: TGTGCCAGTACAGGGTTAGGTCAGCCCCAGCATTTT. Its translation: CASTGLGQPQHF.

This clone showed up just once. The chain recombines TRBV28 with TRBJ1-5; TRBD1 matches 7 bases. The CDR3 length is 16 residues. The trim removed 5 bases at V and 2 bases at J, leaving 9 bases unmatched. Germline values: CDR1 MDHEN, CDR2 SYDVKM. The CDR3, as DNA: TGTGCCAGCAGTCCTGACAGGGAACCCCGCAATCAGCCCCAGCATTTT. Translating gives CASSPDREPRNQPQHF.

The chain combines TRBV10-3 with TRBJ2-7, with TRBD2 identical over 8 bases. Germline assignment: CDR1 ENHRY and CDR2 SYGVKD. CDR3 size: 15 residues. J was trimmed by 0 bases and V by 11 bases; bases with no gene match: 12. The CDR3 here is CASRGGIGISYEQYF. In DNA, the CDR3 is TGTGCCTCTCGGGGGGGGATAGGAATCTCCTACGAGCAGTACTTC.